One sample yielded the 21 T cell receptor delta chains listed below, sequenced in a study of gamma-delta T cells after stem cell transplantation. TCRdb re-identified clones in the RT-PCR reads via CATT. There are some 810 delta-chain clones in the sample; 15% to 20% occur only once, and about 60% lies in the top ten. The sequenced sample was gamma-delta T cells. All receptors come from a human donor. It is not recorded whose cells these are; they may come from a transplant donor.

To note about this clone: An end of the junction does not agree with germline; a read error may underlie this. The rearrangement links TRDV1 to TRDJ1; 10 nucleotides line up with TRDD3. Here the J gene came from matching the DNA to germline, since TCRdb omits it. Germline V gene lookup returns CDR1 TSWWSYY and CDR2 QGS. The CDR3 loop spans 19 amino acids. Written as DNA, the CDR3 is TGTGCTATTGGGGAAAGAGAGCCCCCCGTCTGGGGGATAAAGGATAAACTCATCTTT. This gives the protein CAIGEREPPVWGIKDKLIF.

The V gene is TRDV2, the J gene TRDJ1; 10 nucleotides align to TRDD3. V was clipped by 3 bases and J by 3 bases; unmatched bases: 12. CDR3 size: 17 residues. Germline lookup yields CDR1 GEAIGNYY and CDR2 EKD. The CDR3 DNA reads as TGTGCCTGTGACCCGACTGGGGGATCCCGGGGATCCGATAAACTCATCTTT. Encoded protein: CACDPTGGSRGSDKLIF.

J is TRDJ1 and V is TRDV2, with D possibly TRDD3 on 5 matching bases. V gave up 1 base and J gave up 0 bases, with 17 bases separating them. CDR1 and CDR2 from the germline V gene are GEAIGNYY and EKD. CDR3 length: 17 residues. Here the CDR3 reads CACDTVEGTPYTDKLIF. The DNA for the CDR3 is TGTGCCTGTGACACAGTAGAGGGGACACCGTACACCGATAAACTCATCTTT.

A single count supports this clone. The rearrangement joins TRDV2 to TRDJ1, with D possibly being TRDD3 (5 bases). The J gene was not available in TCRdb and was assigned here by matching the DNA to germline segments. Between the trimmed V and J ends, which lost 1 base and 2 bases, there was a span of 28 bases. The CDR3 sequence is 20 residues long. Germline V gene lookup returns CDR1 GEAIGNYY and CDR2 EKD. The CDR3 here is CACDTILSRGAGTATDKLIF. CDR3 nucleotides: TGTGCCTGTGACACTATCCTTTCCCGTGGGGCTGGGACTGCTACCGATAAACTCATCTTT.

This chain uses TRDV2 with TRDJ1; 10 bases align to TRDD3. Trimming removed 0 bases from V and 4 bases from J; junction bases left unmatched: 4. Per the germline V gene, CDR1 is GEAIGNYY and CDR2 is EKD. The length of the CDR3 is 15 residues. CDR3 nucleotide sequence: TGTGCCTGTGACACCGTGGGGGATACTGACGATAAACTCATCTTT. It is translated as CACDTVGDTDDKLIF.

This clone was counted a few times. The rearrangement links TRDV1 to TRDJ1; no firm D call. The CDR3 runs 19 residues. Per germline, CDR1 TSWWSYY and CDR2 QGS. Trimming pared 0 bases from V and 3 bases from J, leaving 23 bases between. Here the CDR3 DNA reads TGTGCTCTTGGGGAACTAGGAAGCCCCAGGTGGGAAGAAGCCGATAAACTCATCTTT. This encodes CALGELGSPRWEEADKLIF.

The chain is built from TRDV2 and TRDJ1, with D possibly being TRDD3 (5 bases). The J gene, absent from TCRdb, was called here by matching the DNA to germline. With 3 bases removed from V and 4 bases from J, the gap between germline ends came to 17 bases. The germline V gene encodes CDR1 GEAIGNYY and CDR2 EKD. The CDR3 totals 15 residues. In nucleotides, the CDR3 is TGTGCCTGTGACCCCGTTGTGGATAAAAGCGATAAACTCATCTTT. It translates to CACDPVVDKSDKLIF.

The chain joins TRDV2 to TRDJ1; 10 bases line up with TRDD3. Germline matching of the DNA provided the J gene here, since TCRdb leaves it blank. Germline V gives CDR1 GEAIGNYY, CDR2 EKD. Trimming took 4 bases from V and 0 from J; bases not matched to a gene: 10. This CDR3 region has 17 residues. The CDR3 coding sequence is TGTGCCTGTGATGCCGTACTGGGGGATGCGGACACCGATAAACTCATCTTT. Protein product: CACDAVLGDADTDKLIF.

As regards this clone: The likely explanation is a read error, given a far larger clone one base away. Other nucleotide sequences from this sample produce the same CDR3. The V gene is TRDV2, the J gene TRDJ1; 9 bases match TRDD3. Germline-derived CDR1 and CDR2 are GEAIGNYY and EKD. V was pared by 4 bases and J by 6 bases, with 17 bases of the junction left unmatched. The CDR3 is made up of 17 amino acids. CDR3 sequence reads: CACDTLGGLGDQYKLIF. CDR3 nucleotides: TGTGCCTGTGATACTTTGGGCGGACTGGGGGACCAGTATAAACTCATCTTT.

Turning to this clone: A read error may be the cause here, since a much bigger clone is one base away. The gene calls are TRDV2 and TRDJ1; 7 bases agree with TRDD3. TCRdb offers no J gene call, so here the DNA was matched to germline to obtain one. The germline V gene has CDR1 GEAIGNYY and CDR2 EKD. The J segment lost 0 bases and the V segment lost 1 base, leaving 19 bases of the junction unmatched. The CDR3 extends over 20 amino acids. The CDR3 region is CACDTLTSRAGGSYTDKLIF. The CDR3 DNA follows: TGTGCCTGTGACACTCTAACTTCTAGGGCTGGGGGCTCGTACACCGATAAACTCATCTTT.

The gene calls are TRDV2 and TRDJ1, with TRDD3 matching 7 bases. Germline V gene lookup returns CDR1 GEAIGNYY and CDR2 EKD. CDR3 length: 15 amino acids. The trim removed 0 bases at V and 4 bases at J, leaving 7 bases unmatched. CDR3 region: CACDTVGDRGDKLIF. The CDR3, as DNA: TGTGCCTGTGACACCGTTGGGGATAGAGGCGATAAACTCATCTTT.

This clone appeared a few times. The rearrangement joins TRDV2 to TRDJ1; 12 bases map to TRDD3. Germline values: CDR1 GEAIGNYY, CDR2 EKD. V lost 0 bases, J lost 2 bases, and 6 bases stayed unmatched. The CDR3 loop spans 17 amino acids. The DNA for the CDR3 is TGTGCCTGTGACACCGTTACTGGGGGATACTCGACCGATAAACTCATCTTT. It translates to CACDTVTGGYSTDKLIF.

The chain has TRDV2 and TRDJ1; the D gene is possibly TRDD3 (5 bases). Germline assignment: CDR1 GEAIGNYY and CDR2 EKD. The CDR3 covers 16 residues. Trimming took 3 bases from V and 0 from J, leaving 16 bases between them. CDR3 sequence: CACDGMGSEYTDKLIF. CDR3 DNA: TGTGCCTGTGACGGGATGGGGTCTGAGTACACCGATAAACTCATCTTT.

A word on this clone: A much larger clone is a single base away; this may be a read error. The J gene is TRDJ1, the V gene TRDV2; 7 positions agree with TRDD3. From germline, CDR1 is GEAIGNYY and CDR2 EKD. The CDR3 is 15 amino acids. Trimming removed 0 bases from V and 2 bases from J; junction bases left unmatched: 5. CDR3 amino acids: CACDTLGARTDKLIF. CDR3 bases: TGTGCCTGTGACACCCTGGGGGCTAGGACCGATAAACTCATCTTT.

The chain recombines TRDV2 with TRDJ1; 10 bases match TRDD3. Germline CDR1 is GEAIGNYY and CDR2 is EKD. V shed 3 bases and J 0 bases; nucleotides not matched to a gene: 15. There are 19 residues in the CDR3. CDR3 region: CACDPTTHTGGSYTDKLIF. As DNA, the CDR3 is TGTGCCTGTGACCCTACTACCCACACTGGGGGATCGTACACCGATAAACTCATCTTT.

The table lists this clone with a few counts. This DNA's translation and the protein TCRdb lists, from a much larger clone, do not match at residue 10, likely due to a read error; the protein shown is translated from the DNA. The rearrangement uses TRDV2 and TRDJ1; 8 bases match TRDD3. Germline-derived CDR1 and CDR2 are GEAIGNYY and EKD. The CDR3 runs to 18 residues. Trimming took 0 bases from V and 2 from J; bases not matched to a gene: 13. This chain's CDR3 is CACDTLKLLRDTTDKLIF. CDR3 nucleotide sequence: TGTGCCTGTGACACCCTAAAATTACTGAGGGATACGACCGATAAACTCATCTTT.

The rearrangement uses TRDV2 and TRDJ3; the match to TRDD3 covers 11 bases. Germline CDR1 reads GEAIGNYY; CDR2 reads EKD. V trimming: 0 bases; J trimming: 0 bases; junction bases outside the gene matches: 3. The CDR3 contains 19 residues. The CDR3 loop is CACDTVLGDSSWDTRQMFF. In DNA form, the CDR3 reads TGTGCCTGTGACACCGTACTGGGGGATAGCTCCTGGGACACCCGACAGATGTTTTTC.

This rearrangement joins TRDV2 to TRDJ1; 13 bases align to TRDD3. This CDR3 spans 18 amino acids. CDR1 is GEAIGNYY, CDR2 EKD, per germline. V dropped 0 bases and J dropped 1; count of bases not matched to a gene: 7. The CDR3 protein is CACDTVLGDTRSTDKLIF. As DNA, the CDR3 is TGTGCCTGTGACACCGTACTGGGGGATACGAGGAGCACCGATAAACTCATCTTT.

This clone was counted a few times. This rearrangement joins TRDV2 to TRDJ1, with TRDD3 matching 13 bases. V shed 3 bases and J 4 bases; nucleotides not matched to a gene: 7. The germline V gene encodes CDR1 GEAIGNYY and CDR2 EKD. This CDR3 region has 16 residues. The CDR3 DNA is TGTGCCTGTGACTCCCTAACTGGGGGATACGGCGATAAACTCATCTTT. Its translation: CACDSLTGGYGDKLIF.

The chain has TRDV2 and TRDJ1; 8 bases agree with TRDD3. TCRdb is silent on the J gene; assignment here came from matching the DNA to germline. The germline V gene has CDR1 GEAIGNYY and CDR2 EKD. This CDR3 contains 18 residues. J lost 0 bases, V lost 1 base, and 12 bases had no gene match. CDR3 coding DNA: TGTGCCTGTGACACTATGAGTAATGGGGGATCGTACACCGATAAACTCATCTTT. It yields the protein CACDTMSNGGSYTDKLIF.

In this sample, this clone turned up a few times. The chain recombines TRDV2 with TRDJ1, with D possibly matching TRDD3 (6 bases). The ends were cut back, 3 bases at V and 0 bases at J, with 16 bases in the middle. The germline V gene has CDR1 GEAIGNYY and CDR2 EKD. This CDR3 has 16 amino acids. The CDR3, as DNA: TGTGCCTGTGACTCGGTACTGGGACACAACACCGATAAACTCATCTTT. Protein sequence: CACDSVLGHNTDKLIF.